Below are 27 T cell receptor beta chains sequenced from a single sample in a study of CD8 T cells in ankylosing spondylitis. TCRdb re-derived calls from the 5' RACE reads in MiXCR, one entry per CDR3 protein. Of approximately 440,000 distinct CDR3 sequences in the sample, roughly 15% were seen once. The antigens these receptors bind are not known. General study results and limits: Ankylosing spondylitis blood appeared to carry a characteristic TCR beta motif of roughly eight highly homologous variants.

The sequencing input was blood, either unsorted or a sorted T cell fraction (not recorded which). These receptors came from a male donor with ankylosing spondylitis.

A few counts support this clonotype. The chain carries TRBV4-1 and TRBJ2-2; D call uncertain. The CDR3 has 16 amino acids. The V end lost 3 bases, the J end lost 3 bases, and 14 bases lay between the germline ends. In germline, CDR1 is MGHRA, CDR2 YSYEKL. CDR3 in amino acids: CASSQRLPTDTGELFF. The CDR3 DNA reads TGCGCCAGCAGCCAGAGGCTACCAACAGACACCGGGGAGCTGTTTTTT.

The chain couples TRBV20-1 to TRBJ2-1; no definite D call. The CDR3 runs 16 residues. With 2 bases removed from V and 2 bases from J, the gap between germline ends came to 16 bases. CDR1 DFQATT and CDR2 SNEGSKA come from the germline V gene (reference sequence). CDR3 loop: CSARHPDGRPYNEQFF. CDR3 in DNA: TGCAGTGCTAGACACCCAGACGGGCGCCCCTACAATGAGCAGTTCTTC.

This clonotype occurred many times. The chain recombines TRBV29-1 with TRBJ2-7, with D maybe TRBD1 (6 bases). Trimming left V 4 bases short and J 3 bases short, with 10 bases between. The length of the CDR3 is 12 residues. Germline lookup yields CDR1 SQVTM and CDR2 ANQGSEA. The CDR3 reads CSVGGQYYEQYF. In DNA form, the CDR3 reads TGCAGCGTTGGTGGACAGTACTACGAGCAGTACTTC.

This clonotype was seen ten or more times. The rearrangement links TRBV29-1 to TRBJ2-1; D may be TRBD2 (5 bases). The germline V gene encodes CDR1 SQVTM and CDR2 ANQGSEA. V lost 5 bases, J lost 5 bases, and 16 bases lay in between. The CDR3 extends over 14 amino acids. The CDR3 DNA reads TGCAGCGTTTTAGCTAGCTCCCTTCACAATGAGCAGTTCTTC. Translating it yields CSVLASSLHNEQFF.

The DNA for the CDR3 is TGTGCCAGCAGGCCAAGAACCAAAAACATTCAGTACTTC. Translated, it gives CASRPRTKNIQYF. The genes are TRBV7-2 and TRBJ2-4; D unresolved. Trimming removed 6 bases from V and 2 bases from J, with 8 bases in between. Germline V gene lookup returns CDR1 SGHTA and CDR2 FQGNSA. The CDR3 runs 13 residues.

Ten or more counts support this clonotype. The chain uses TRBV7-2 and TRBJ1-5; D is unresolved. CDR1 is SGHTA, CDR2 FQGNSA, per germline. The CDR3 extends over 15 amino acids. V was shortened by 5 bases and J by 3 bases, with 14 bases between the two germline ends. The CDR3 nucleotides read TGTGCCAGCAGCCAGGAGGGTCAGTCCAATCAGCCCCAGCATTTT. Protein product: CASSQEGQSNQPQHF. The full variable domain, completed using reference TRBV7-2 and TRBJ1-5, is GAGVSQSPSNKVTEKGKDVELRCDPISGHTALYWYRQSLGQGLEFLIYFQGNSAPDKSGLPSDRFSAERTGGSVSTLTIQRTQQEDSAVYLCASSQEGQSNQPQHFGDGTRLSIL.

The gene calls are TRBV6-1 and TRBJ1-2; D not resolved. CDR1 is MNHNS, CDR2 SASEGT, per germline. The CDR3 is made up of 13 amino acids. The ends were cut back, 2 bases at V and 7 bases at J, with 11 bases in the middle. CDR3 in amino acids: CASSERFGSGYTF. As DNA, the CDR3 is TGTGCCAGCAGTGAAAGATTCGGCTCTGGCTACACCTTC.

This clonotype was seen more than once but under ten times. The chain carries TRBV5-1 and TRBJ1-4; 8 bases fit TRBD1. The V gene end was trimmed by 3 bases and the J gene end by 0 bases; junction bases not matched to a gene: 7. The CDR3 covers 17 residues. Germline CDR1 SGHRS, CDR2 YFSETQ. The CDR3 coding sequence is TGCGCCAGCAGCTGGACGGACAGGGCATCAACTAATGAAAAACTGTTTTTT. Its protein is CASSWTDRASTNEKLFF. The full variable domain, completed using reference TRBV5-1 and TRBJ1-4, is KAGVTQTPRYLIKTRGQQVTLSCSPISGHRSVSWYQQTPGQGLQFLFEYFSETQRNKGNFPGRFSGRQFSNSRSEMNVSTLELGDSALYLCASSWTDRASTNEKLFFGSGTQLSVL.

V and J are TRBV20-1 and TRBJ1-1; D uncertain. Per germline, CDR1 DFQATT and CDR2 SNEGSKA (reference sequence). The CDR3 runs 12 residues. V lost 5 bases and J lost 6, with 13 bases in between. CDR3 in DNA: TGCAGTGCTCCCCGTGTGGGTTCTGAAGCTTTCTTT. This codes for CSAPRVGSEAFF.

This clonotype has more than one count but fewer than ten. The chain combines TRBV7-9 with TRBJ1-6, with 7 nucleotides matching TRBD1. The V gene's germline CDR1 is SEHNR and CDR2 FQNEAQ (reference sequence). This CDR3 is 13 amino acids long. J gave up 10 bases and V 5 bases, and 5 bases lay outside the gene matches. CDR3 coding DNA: TGTGCCAGCAGCCGGACAGGAAGGTCACCCCTCCACTTT. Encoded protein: CASSRTGRSPLHF. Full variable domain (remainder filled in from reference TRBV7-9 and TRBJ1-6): DTGVSQNPRHKITKRGQNVTFRCDPISEHNRLYWYRQTLGQGPEFLTYFQNEAQLEKSRLLSDRFSAERPKGSFSTLEIQRTEQGDSAMYLCASSRTGRSPLHFGNGTRLTVT.

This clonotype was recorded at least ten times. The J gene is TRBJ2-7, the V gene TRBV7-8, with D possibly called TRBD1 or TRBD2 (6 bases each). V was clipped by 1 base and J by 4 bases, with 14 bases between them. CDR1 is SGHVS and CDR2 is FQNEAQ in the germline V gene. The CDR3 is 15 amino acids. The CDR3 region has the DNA TGTGCCAGCAGCTTAGATCCCAGGGGAGGATACGAGCAGTACTTC. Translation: CASSLDPRGGYEQYF. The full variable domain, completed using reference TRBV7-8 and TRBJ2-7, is GAGVSQSPRYKVAKRGQDVALRCDPISGHVSLFWYQQALGQGPEFLTYFQNEAQLDKSGLPSDRFFAERPEGSVSTLKIQRTQQEDSAVYLCASSLDPRGGYEQYFGPGTRLTVT.

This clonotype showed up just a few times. The CDR3 protein is CASSFAPNEKLFF. CDR3 sequence (DNA): TGTGCCAGCAGTTTTGCGCCCAATGAAAAACTGTTTTTT. The chain combines TRBV12-3 or TRBV12-4 with TRBJ1-4; D gene unclear. This CDR3 region has 13 residues. With 3 bases removed from V and 5 bases from J, the gap between germline ends came to 7 bases.

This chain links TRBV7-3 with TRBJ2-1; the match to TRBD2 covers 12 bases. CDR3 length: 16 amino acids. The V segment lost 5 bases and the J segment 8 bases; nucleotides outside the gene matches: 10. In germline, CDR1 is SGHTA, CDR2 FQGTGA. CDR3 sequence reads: CASSPTPSGRADEQFF. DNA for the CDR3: TGTGCCAGCAGCCCAACCCCTAGCGGGAGGGCTGATGAGCAGTTCTTC.

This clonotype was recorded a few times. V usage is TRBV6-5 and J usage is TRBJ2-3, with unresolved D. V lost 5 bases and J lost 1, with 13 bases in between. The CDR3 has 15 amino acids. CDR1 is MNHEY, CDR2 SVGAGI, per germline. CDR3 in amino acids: CASSNRVGGTDTQYF. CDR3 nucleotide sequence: TGTGCCAGCAGTAACCGGGTGGGCGGCACAGATACGCAGTATTTT.

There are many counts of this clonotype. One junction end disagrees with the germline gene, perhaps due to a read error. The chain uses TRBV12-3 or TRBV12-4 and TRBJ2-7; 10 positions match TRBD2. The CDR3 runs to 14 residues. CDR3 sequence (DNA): TGTGCCAGCAGTCTAGCGGGAGTTAGCTACGAGCAGTACTTC. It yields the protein CASSLAGVSYEQYF.

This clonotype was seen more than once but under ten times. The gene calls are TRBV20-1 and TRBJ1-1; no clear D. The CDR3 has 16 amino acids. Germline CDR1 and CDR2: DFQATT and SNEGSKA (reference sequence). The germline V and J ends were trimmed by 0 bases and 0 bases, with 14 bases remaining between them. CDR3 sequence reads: CSARDRAAVMNTEAFF. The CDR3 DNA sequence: TGCAGTGCTAGAGATAGGGCAGCCGTTATGAACACTGAAGCTTTCTTT.

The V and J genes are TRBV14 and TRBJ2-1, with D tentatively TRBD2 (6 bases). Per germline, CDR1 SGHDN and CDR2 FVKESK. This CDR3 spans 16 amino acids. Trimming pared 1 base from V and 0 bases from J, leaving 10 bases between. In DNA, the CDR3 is TGTGCCAGCAGCCAAGTTGGGGGGTACTCCTACAATGAGCAGTTCTTC. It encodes CASSQVGGYSYNEQFF.

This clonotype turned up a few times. CDR3 region: CAISESAPGGSYEQYF. The DNA of the CDR3 is TGTGCCATCAGTGAGTCAGCCCCCGGTGGCTCCTACGAGCAGTACTTC. This sequence joins TRBV10-3 and TRBJ2-7; D call uncertain. The germline V gene has CDR1 ENHRY and CDR2 SYGVKD. The V end lost 0 bases, the J end lost 0 bases, and 12 bases lay between the germline ends. The CDR3 is made up of 16 amino acids.

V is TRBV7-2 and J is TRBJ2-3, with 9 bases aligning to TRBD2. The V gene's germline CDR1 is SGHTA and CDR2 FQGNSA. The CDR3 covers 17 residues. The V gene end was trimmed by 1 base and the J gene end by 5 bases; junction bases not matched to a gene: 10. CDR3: CASSLVGVAGVGDTQYF. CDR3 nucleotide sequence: TGTGCCAGCAGCTTAGTGGGAGTAGCGGGAGTGGGAGATACGCAGTATTTT.

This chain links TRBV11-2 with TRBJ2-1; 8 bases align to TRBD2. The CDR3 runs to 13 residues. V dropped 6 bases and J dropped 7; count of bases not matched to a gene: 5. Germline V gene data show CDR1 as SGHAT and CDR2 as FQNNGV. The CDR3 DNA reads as TGTGCCAGCAGAGGCGGGGGGAGTAATGAGCAGTTCTTC. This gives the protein CASRGGGSNEQFF.

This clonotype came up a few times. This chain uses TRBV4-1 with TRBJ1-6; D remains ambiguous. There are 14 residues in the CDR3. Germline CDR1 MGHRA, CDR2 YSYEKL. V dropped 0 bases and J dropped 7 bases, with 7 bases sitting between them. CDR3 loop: CASSQDWLNSPLHF. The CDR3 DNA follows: TGCGCCAGCAGCCAAGATTGGCTAAATTCACCCCTCCACTTT.

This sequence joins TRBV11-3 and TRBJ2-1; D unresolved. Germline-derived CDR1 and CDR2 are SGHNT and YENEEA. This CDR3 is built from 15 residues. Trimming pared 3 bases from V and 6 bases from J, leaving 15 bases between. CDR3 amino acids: CASSFRWDLGNEQFF. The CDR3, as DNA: TGTGCCAGCAGCTTTAGATGGGATTTGGGCAATGAGCAGTTCTTC.

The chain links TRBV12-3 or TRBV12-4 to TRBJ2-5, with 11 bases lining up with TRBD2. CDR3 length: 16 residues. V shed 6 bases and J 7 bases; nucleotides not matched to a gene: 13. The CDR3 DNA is TGTGCCAGCAGCGCCACTAGCGGGAGAACCCCAGGGACCCAGTACTTC. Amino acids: CASSATSGRTPGTQYF.

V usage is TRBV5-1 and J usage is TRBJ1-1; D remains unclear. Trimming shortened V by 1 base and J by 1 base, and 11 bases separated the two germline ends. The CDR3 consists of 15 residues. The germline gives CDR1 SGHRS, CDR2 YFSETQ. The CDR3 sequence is CASSLLGHTNTEAFF. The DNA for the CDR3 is TGCGCCAGCAGCTTGTTAGGGCATACGAACACTGAAGCTTTCTTT.

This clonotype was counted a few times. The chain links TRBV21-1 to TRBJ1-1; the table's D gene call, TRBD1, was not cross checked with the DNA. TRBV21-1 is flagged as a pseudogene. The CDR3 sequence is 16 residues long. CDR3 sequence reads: CASRLLQKRGWTEAFF. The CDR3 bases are TGTGCCAGCAGACTACTACAAAAGAGGGGTTGGACTGAAGCTTTCTTT.

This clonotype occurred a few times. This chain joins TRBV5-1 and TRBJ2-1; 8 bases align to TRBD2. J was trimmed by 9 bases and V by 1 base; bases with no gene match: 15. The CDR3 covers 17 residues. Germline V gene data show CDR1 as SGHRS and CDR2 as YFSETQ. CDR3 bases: TGCGCCAGCAGCTTGTCGGTTGCGGGAGGCCGATACGCTGAGCAGTTCTTC. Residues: CASSLSVAGGRYAEQFF.

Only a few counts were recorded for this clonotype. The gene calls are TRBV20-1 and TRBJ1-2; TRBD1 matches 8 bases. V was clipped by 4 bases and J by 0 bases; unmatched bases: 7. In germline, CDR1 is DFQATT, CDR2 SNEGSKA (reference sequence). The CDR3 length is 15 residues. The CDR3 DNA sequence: TGCAGTGCTACCCGGGACAGGTCTACTAACTATGGCTACACCTTC. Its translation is CSATRDRSTNYGYTF.